These 23 T cell receptor beta chains originate from one sample sequenced in a study of T cells after posttransplantation cyclophosphamide. Libraries were prepared by immunoSEQ multiplex PCR; TCRdb keeps only in-frame clonotypes and omits some of them. The sample lists about 6,700 clones, none appearing once, the ten largest making up roughly 5.4%. Busulfan-fludarabine conditioning, marrow transplant, and cyclophosphamide on days +3 and +4 were administered. The input for sequencing was PBMCs, taken after an allogeneic stem cell transplant with post-transplant cyclophosphamide. Source of these receptors: a young adult male patient who received an allogeneic stem cell transplant from an unrelated donor, was CMV-positive, and had acute and chronic GVHD. Some of these T cells may belong to the graft donor.

This clone was counted at least ten times. V gene TRBV6-5 combines with J gene TRBJ2-1; maybe TRBD1 (5 bases). This CDR3 has 14 residues. Germline V gene lookup returns CDR1 MNHEY and CDR2 SVGAGI. V was cut by 4 bases and J by 5 bases, with 12 bases left in between. The DNA of the CDR3 is TGTGCCAGCAGTTCCCACTCCAGGGACAATGAGCAGTTCTTC. Translation gives CASSSHSRDNEQFF.

This clone was counted many times. The chain uses TRBV7-8 and TRBJ2-1, with 14 positions matching TRBD2. The germline V gene encodes CDR1 SGHVS and CDR2 FQNEAQ. CDR3 length: 16 residues. With 5 bases clipped from V and 9 bases from J, the junction kept 9 bases outside the gene matches. The CDR3 protein is CASSVTGTSGGFEQFF. The CDR3 bases are TGTGCCAGCAGCGTTACCGGGACTAGCGGGGGTTTTGAGCAGTTCTTC.

This clone occurred a few times. In the same sample, other DNA sequences code for this CDR3. The chain links TRBV6-6 to TRBJ2-7, with 9 bases identical to TRBD2. The CDR3 runs to 14 residues. CDR1 is MNHNY and CDR2 is SVGAGI in the germline V gene (reference sequence). Losses at the gene ends were 5 bases for V and 2 bases for J; bases not matched to a gene: 4. CDR3: CASSILAGAYEQYF. In nucleotides, the CDR3 is TGTGCCAGCAGTATCTTAGCGGGGGCCTACGAGCAGTACTTC.

The chain employs TRBV10-3 and TRBJ1-5; TRBD1 might be the D (5 bases). The CDR3 is 15 residues long. V dropped 4 bases and J dropped 2 bases, with 12 bases sitting between them. The germline V gene has CDR1 ENHRY and CDR2 SYGVKD. CDR3 in amino acids: CAISVGGAGNQPQHF. The DNA of the CDR3 is TGTGCCATCAGTGTGGGAGGGGCGGGCAATCAGCCCCAGCATTTT.

There are many counts of this clone. This rearrangement joins TRBV6-5 to TRBJ2-7, with TRBD1 identical over 8 bases. The CDR3 runs 15 residues. CDR1 is MNHEY, CDR2 SVGAGI, per germline. The ends lost 2 bases at V and 0 bases at J; junction bases unmatched: 3. The CDR3 coding sequence is TGTGCCAGCAGTTACGGACAGGGTGGCTCCTACGAGCAGTACTTC. Translating it yields CASSYGQGGSYEQYF.

In this sample, this clone turned up many times. In DNA form, the CDR3 reads TGTGCCAGCACCACTCCGGGAGGGGGCAACACCATATATTTT. This codes for CASTTPGGGNTIYF. The chain employs TRBV28 and TRBJ1-3; TRBD1 aligns across 7 bases. With 7 bases clipped from V and 7 bases from J, the junction kept 10 bases outside the gene matches. The CDR3 runs 14 residues. CDR1 is MDHEN, CDR2 SYDVKM, per germline. Full variable domain (remainder filled in from reference TRBV28 and TRBJ1-3): DVKVTQSSRYLVKRTGEKVFLECVQDMDHENMFWYRQDPGLGLRLIYFSYDVKMKEKGDIPEGYSVSREKKERFSLILESASTNQTSMYLCASTTPGGGNTIYFGEGSWLTVV.

This chain connects TRBV10-3 to TRBJ2-3, with 11 bases that match TRBD2. CDR1 and CDR2 from the germline V gene are ENHRY and SYGVKD. V dropped 10 bases and J dropped 5; count of bases not matched to a gene: 5. This CDR3 is built from 13 residues. CDR3 amino acids: CATTSGGVDTQYF. CDR3 nucleotides: TGTGCCACCACTAGCGGGGGTGTAGATACGCAGTATTTT.

This clone was detected many times. The CDR3 is CASSASGRRTDTQYF. The DNA of the CDR3 is TGTGCCAGCAGCGCTAGCGGGAGGAGGACAGATACGCAGTATTTT. This chain joins TRBV9 and TRBJ2-3; TRBD2 matches at 11 bases. Per the germline V gene, CDR1 is SGDLS and CDR2 is YYNGEE. With 3 bases clipped from V and 3 bases from J, the junction kept 3 bases outside the gene matches. The CDR3 totals 15 residues.

The gene calls are TRBV7-9 and TRBJ1-2, with 10 bases lining up with TRBD1. CDR1 and CDR2 (germline): SEHNR, FQNEAQ (reference sequence). V dropped 3 bases and J dropped 6; count of bases not matched to a gene: 1. The CDR3 runs to 13 residues. The CDR3 DNA follows: TGTGCCAGCAGCTTGACAGGGGGCCATGGCTACACCTTC. Amino acids: CASSLTGGHGYTF.

This clone was observed many times. This chain connects TRBV4-2 to TRBJ2-7; 10 positions agree with TRBD2. V lost 0 bases to trimming and J lost 13 bases; unmatched junction nucleotides: 6. CDR3 length equals 13 residues. Germline assignment: CDR1 LGHNA and CDR2 YNFKEQ. CDR3 residues: CASSQEGPSGRYF. CDR3 bases: TGTGCCAGCAGCCAAGAAGGCCCTAGCGGGAGATACTTC.

This clone was seen ten or more times. The chain employs TRBV2 and TRBJ1-2; perhaps TRBD1 as D (5 bases). Per the germline V gene, CDR1 is SNHLY and CDR2 is FYNNEI. The V end was cut by 4 bases, the J end by 6 bases, with 9 bases between. The CDR3 spans 12 residues. CDR3 nucleotides: TGTGCCAGCAGTGGTAGGGGCGATGGCTACACCTTC. Amino acids: CASSGRGDGYTF.

This clone has a count of ten or more. The chain joins TRBV27 to TRBJ1-2, with D perhaps TRBD1 (6 bases). V lost 2 bases and J 3 bases, leaving 28 bases between the germline ends. Germline V CDR1 and CDR2: MNHEY, SMNVEV (reference sequence). The CDR3 consists of 20 residues. CDR3 region: CASSLRARQGLSGRDYGYTF. Here the CDR3 DNA reads TGTGCCAGCAGTTTACGGGCGCGGCAGGGGCTATCCGGGAGGGACTATGGCTACACCTTC.

This clone was observed many times. V and J are TRBV10-3 and TRBJ2-3; 8 bases match TRBD2. Germline CDR1 reads ENHRY; CDR2 reads SYGVKD. The CDR3 is 13 residues long. The V segment lost 10 bases and the J segment 8 bases; nucleotides outside the gene matches: 11. The CDR3 DNA is TGTGCCACTATGGGAGACGGGAGGGGTACGCAGTATTTT. This encodes CATMGDGRGTQYF.

By share of the sample, this clone is medium-sized (0.01 to 0.1%). The gene calls are TRBV12-2 and TRBJ1-1. TRBV12-2 is a pseudogene. CDR3 size: 18 residues. The chain's CDR3 is CARHRSNTEALRRPEAFF. CDR3 DNA sequence: TGTGCAAGGCACCGGAGTAACACTGAAGCTTTAAGGAGGCCTGAAGCTTTCTTT.

This clone is categorized as medium-sized. J is TRBJ1-1 and V is TRBV11-3; the D gene is possibly TRBD1 (5 bases). The V gene's germline CDR1 is SGHNT and CDR2 YENEEA. The CDR3 has 14 amino acids. The V end was cut by 10 bases, the J end by 2 bases, with 17 bases between. The CDR3 loop reads CATGGEGINTEAFF. The DNA of the CDR3 is TGTGCCACGGGGGGAGAGGGAATTAACACTGAAGCTTTCTTT.

This clone has a count of ten or more. The gene calls are TRBV5-4 and TRBJ2-7; D call uncertain. Per germline, CDR1 SGHNT and CDR2 YYREEE (reference sequence). CDR3 length: 15 residues. V was clipped by 0 bases and J by 1 base, with 11 bases between them. The CDR3 DNA reads as TGTGCCAGCAGCTTGGGAGACACCCCTTCCTACGAGCAGTACTTC. Translated, it gives CASSLGDTPSYEQYF.

This clone showed up just a few times. The chain joins TRBV5-6 to TRBJ2-5; 13 bases line up with TRBD2. Trimming cost V 2 bases and J 5 bases; bases outside gene matches: 6. Germline assignment: CDR1 SGHDT and CDR2 YYEEEE. This CDR3 spans 16 amino acids. The CDR3 coding sequence is TGTGCCAGCAGCTTAACTAGCGGGGGGGCCGGGGAGACCCAGTACTTC. Encoded protein: CASSLTSGGAGETQYF.

The sample holds many counts of this clone. One end of the junction fails to match germline, which may point to a read error. V usage is TRBV19 and J usage is TRBJ1-4; D not certain. The germline gives CDR1 LNHDA, CDR2 SQIVND (reference sequence). This CDR3 comprises 12 residues. As DNA, the CDR3 is TGTGCCAGTAGTATAGATCCGGGGTTGTATGTTTTT. This codes for CASSIDPGLYVF. The full variable domain, rest sourced from reference TRBV19 and TRBJ1-4, is DGGITQSPKYLFRKEGQNVTLSCEQNLNHDAMYWYRQDPGQGLRLIYYSQIVNDFQKGDIAEGYSVSREKKESFPLTVTSAQKNPTAFYLCASSIDPGLYVFGSGTQLSVL.

This clone was counted many times. The rearrangement joins TRBV10-3 to TRBJ1-2; D ambiguous. This CDR3 comprises 15 residues. CDR1 and CDR2 (germline): ENHRY, SYGVKD. V was pared by 3 bases and J by 2 bases, with 13 bases between. The CDR3 DNA reads TGTGCCATCAGTGAAGGGAGGGCTCGGAACTATGGCTACACCTTC. Its translation is CAISEGRARNYGYTF.

This clone was seen many times. This chain connects TRBV18 to TRBJ2-2; 9 bases line up with TRBD1. This CDR3 spans 16 amino acids. V shed 6 bases, J shed 0 bases, and the junction held 5 bases outside the gene matches. Germline-derived CDR1 and CDR2 are KGHSH and LQKENI. CDR3 bases: TGTGCCAGCTCGCCCACAGGGGGCGCGAACACCGGGGAGCTGTTTTTT. Amino acids: CASSPTGGANTGELFF.

There are many counts of this clone. The V and J genes are TRBV9 and TRBJ2-5; 7 nucleotides align to TRBD1. Germline values: CDR1 SGDLS, CDR2 YYNGEE. The CDR3 extends over 15 amino acids. V trimming: 3 bases; J trimming: 4 bases; junction bases outside the gene matches: 9. CDR3 nucleotide sequence: TGTGCCAGCAGCGGACAGGGAGTGGGGACAGAGACCCAGTACTTC. Protein: CASSGQGVGTETQYF.

This clone was seen many times. The J gene is TRBJ1-1, the V gene TRBV13, with D unclear. CDR1 is PRHDT, CDR2 FYEKMQ, per germline (reference sequence). The length of the CDR3 is 15 residues. Trimming pared 3 bases from V and 7 bases from J, leaving 18 bases between. Here the CDR3 reads CASSFEGGRTIEAFF. The CDR3 DNA reads TGTGCCAGCAGCTTCGAGGGAGGCAGGACTATTGAAGCTTTCTTT.

The CDR3 region is CASSLERGRIYEQYF. The CDR3 coding sequence is TGTGCCAGCAGCTTAGAGCGGGGACGGATCTACGAGCAGTACTTC. The chain couples TRBV11-2 to TRBJ2-5; tentatively, D is TRBD2 (6 bases). The J call could be wrong; TRBJ2-7 is a better fit for the DNA end. Germline CDR1 and CDR2: SGHAT and FQNNGV. The CDR3 sequence is 15 residues long.